This entry lists 20 T cell receptor beta chains sequenced from one sample in a study of metastatic and nonmetastatic thyroid tumors. TCRdb reanalyzed the PCR reads with MiXCR. The sample lists 29,000 or so clones; roughly 3.7% were seen once. The entire patient cohort was treatment-naive prior to thyroid surgery. The sample consisted of blood. Every receptor here comes from a female donor with papillary thyroid cancer or a benign thyroid nodule (not recorded which). Some clones in this sample may be carry-over from other donors' samples.

This clone was seen more than once but under ten times. This rearrangement joins TRBV6-2 or TRBV6-3 to TRBJ2-2; TRBD1 or TRBD2 may be the D gene (6 bases each). CDR3 length: 15 residues. The germline V gene encodes CDR1 MNHEY and CDR2 SVGEGT. Trimming removed 6 bases from V and 6 bases from J, with 17 bases in between. CDR3 sequence (DNA): TGTGCCAGCAGCCGAACAGGGCGCGGGGCCGGGGAGCTGTTTTTT. Translating gives CASSRTGRGAGELFF.

This chain uses TRBV20-1 with TRBJ2-3; D is uncertain. The CDR3 spans 12 residues. The germline gives CDR1 DFQATT, CDR2 SNEGSKA (reference sequence). V was trimmed by 6 bases and J by 2 bases, leaving 9 bases between them. Here the CDR3 reads CSASGFTDTQYF. The CDR3 region has the DNA TGCAGTGCCAGTGGCTTCACAGATACGCAGTATTTT.

The CDR3 region has the DNA TGTGCCAGCAGTGGGGCAGGGGTCACTGAAGCTTTCTTT. Encoded protein: CASSGAGVTEAFF. The gene calls are TRBV2 and TRBJ1-1, with D possibly being TRBD1 (6 bases). With 4 bases removed from V and 4 bases from J, the gap between germline ends came to 10 bases. The CDR3 loop spans 13 amino acids. CDR1 SNHLY and CDR2 FYNNEI come from the germline V gene.

This clone is medium-sized (0.01 to 0.1%) within its sample. The V call is TRBV28, the J call TRBJ2-7; D is possibly TRBD2 (6 bases). The CDR3 runs 14 residues. Germline V gene data show CDR1 as MDHEN and CDR2 as SYDVKM. The V and J ends lost 3 bases and 4 bases respectively, with 13 bases between them. The CDR3 DNA is TGTGCCAGCAGTTTGAGGACTAACATTTACGAGCAGTACTTC. This encodes CASSLRTNIYEQYF. The entire variable domain, with the rest obtained from reference TRBV28 and TRBJ2-7, is as follows: DVKVTQSSRYLVKRTGEKVFLECVQDMDHENMFWYRQDPGLGLRLIYFSYDVKMKEKGDIPEGYSVSREKKERFSLILESASTNQTSMYLCASSLRTNIYEQYFGPGTRLTVT.

This clone was counted ten times or more. The V and J genes are TRBV3-1 and TRBJ2-2; 14 nucleotides match TRBD2. This CDR3 has 17 amino acids. J lost 0 bases, V lost 4 bases, and 1 base had no gene match. Germline V gene data show CDR1 as LGHDT and CDR2 as YNNKEL (reference sequence). The CDR3 nucleotides read TGTGCCAGCAGCCCGGGACTAGCGGGAGCGAACACCGGGGAGCTGTTTTTT. It specifies CASSPGLAGANTGELFF. Full variable domain (remainder filled in from reference TRBV3-1 and TRBJ2-2): DTAVSQTPKYLVTQMGNDKSIKCEQNLGHDTMYWYKQDSKKFLKIMFSYNNKELIINETVPNRFSPKSPDKAHLNLHINSLELGDSAVYFCASSPGLAGANTGELFFGEGSRLTVL.

This clone has just a few counts. As DNA, the CDR3 is TGTGCCAGCAGTGATGACAGGGGAGGGAACTACGAGCAGTACTTC. Translating gives CASSDDRGGNYEQYF. The chain has TRBV25-1 and TRBJ2-7; a weak D match, TRBD1 (8 bases). The CDR3 totals 15 residues. The germline V and J ends were trimmed by 3 bases and 3 bases, with 15 bases remaining between them. Germline CDR1 is MGHDK and CDR2 is SYGVNS.

By share, this clone ranks as medium-sized (0.01 to 0.1%). The chain has TRBV6-1 and TRBJ2-1; D unclear. CDR3 length equals 17 residues. Germline CDR1 and CDR2: MNHNS and SASEGT. Trimming pared 2 bases from V and 4 bases from J, leaving 18 bases between. The CDR3 DNA sequence: TGTGCCAGCAGTGAATGGGCCATAGAGAAGTTTTACAATGAGCAGTTCTTC. Translation gives CASSEWAIEKFYNEQFF.

About this clone itself: The same CDR3 arises from other DNA sequences in this sample as well. This chain joins TRBV10-2 and TRBJ1-2; no firm D call. This CDR3 is built from 15 residues. CDR1 and CDR2 (germline): WSHSY, SAAADI. V gave up 4 bases and J gave up 0 bases, with 12 bases separating them. DNA for the CDR3: TGCGCCAGCAGTGGGCGGACTCAAGCTAACTATGGCTACACCTTC. It encodes CASSGRTQANYGYTF.

The sample holds a few counts of this clone. CDR3 residues: CASRAGLATSTDTQYF. CDR3 DNA: TGTGCCAGCAGGGCAGGACTTGCGACTAGCACAGATACGCAGTATTTT. The chain has TRBV6-2 or TRBV6-3 and TRBJ2-3; D is perhaps TRBD2 (5 bases). Germline V CDR1 and CDR2: MNHEY, SVGEGT. The V and J ends lost 6 bases and 0 bases respectively, with 16 bases between them. CDR3 size: 16 residues.

This clone turned up a few times. The J gene is TRBJ2-7, the V gene TRBV6-5; possible D gene TRBD2, 5 bases. Germline V gene data show CDR1 as MNHEY and CDR2 as SVGAGI. This CDR3 is built from 15 residues. The V gene lost 0 bases and the J gene lost 2 bases, with 11 bases spanning the gap. The CDR3 is CASSYSDRGAYEQYF. CDR3 DNA sequence: TGTGCCAGCAGTTACTCAGACCGGGGAGCCTACGAGCAGTACTTC.

This clone has ten or more counts. This rearrangement joins TRBV20-1 to TRBJ1-2; unclear D gene. This CDR3 is 13 amino acids long. Germline CDR1 reads DFQATT; CDR2 reads SNEGSKA (reference sequence). V lost 4 bases, J lost 4 bases, and 13 bases lay in between. This chain's CDR3 is CSAKEGVTYGYTF. The CDR3, as DNA: TGCAGTGCTAAGGAGGGAGTCACCTATGGCTACACCTTC.

CDR3 DNA: TGCAGTGCTAGAATCCGGACAGAGAATTCACCCCTCCACTTT. Translating it yields CSARIRTENSPLHF. The chain links TRBV20-1 to TRBJ1-6, with a weak D call TRBD1 (6 bases). This CDR3 comprises 14 residues. In germline, CDR1 is DFQATT, CDR2 SNEGSKA (reference sequence). With 2 bases removed from V and 7 bases from J, the gap between germline ends came to 12 bases.

The chain has TRBV12-3 or TRBV12-4 and TRBJ1-1; 9 nucleotides match TRBD1. V shed 9 bases, J shed 6 bases, and the junction held 5 bases outside the gene matches. This CDR3 contains 12 residues. For the CDR3, the DNA is TGTGCCAGTACAGGGGGCGGCGCTGAAGCTTTCTTT. Translating gives CASTGGGAEAFF.

This clone was observed a few times. The rearrangement joins TRBV6-1 to TRBJ2-7, with TRBD2 matching over 9 bases. The trim removed 5 bases at V and 3 bases at J, leaving 5 bases unmatched. The CDR3 length is 14 residues. From germline, CDR1 is MNHNS and CDR2 SASEGT. CDR3 residues: CASSSSGENYEQYF. The CDR3 DNA reads TGTGCCAGCAGTTCTAGCGGGGAGAACTACGAGCAGTACTTC.

This clone was seen many times. The V gene is TRBV25-1, the J gene TRBJ2-7, with D possibly TRBD2 on 6 matching bases. The V and J ends lost 6 bases and 0 bases respectively, with 9 bases between them. Germline V gene data show CDR1 as MGHDK and CDR2 as SYGVNS. CDR3 length: 13 residues. The CDR3 DNA reads as TGTGCCAGCAGGGCGGGAAGCTCCTACGAGCAGTACTTC. Its translation: CASRAGSSYEQYF.

Worth noting for this clone: Relative to the germline gene, one junction end is altered; a read error may explain this. This rearrangement joins TRBV28 to TRBJ1-2; D gene uncertain. This CDR3 contains 16 residues. Germline V CDR1 and CDR2: MDHEN, SYDVKM. The CDR3 DNA reads TGTGCCAGCAGTATCGAATCGACCATATGGAGCTATGGCTACAACTTC. Residues: CASSIESTIWSYGYNF.

This clone rates as medium-sized. The chain couples TRBV6-6 to TRBJ1-2; D is uncertain. This CDR3 comprises 15 residues. V was clipped by 0 bases and J by 3 bases, with 11 bases between them. Germline V CDR1 and CDR2: MNHNY, SVGAGI (reference sequence). The CDR3 loop is CASSYSWGSDYGYTF. The CDR3 DNA follows: TGTGCCAGCAGTTACTCGTGGGGTAGTGACTATGGCTACACCTTC.

At least ten counts were recorded for this clone. The same CDR3 can be traced to other DNA sequences in this sample. This sequence joins TRBV5-4 and TRBJ2-3; TRBD1 agrees at 7 bases. The CDR3 extends over 15 amino acids. Germline V gene data show CDR1 as SGHNT and CDR2 as YYREEE (reference sequence). Germline trimming cut 0 bases from V and 2 bases from J; bases unmatched to any gene: 3. The CDR3 spells CASSLDRGYTDTQYF. The CDR3 DNA reads as TGTGCCAGCAGCTTGGACAGGGGTTACACAGATACGCAGTATTTT.

This clone was found a few times. This sequence may be a read error, since a much larger clone differs from it by one base. The CDR3 nucleotides read TGTGCCAGCAGCTTAGGGTTGGAGACTAGCGTTCAAGAGACCCAGTACTTC. It encodes CASSLGLETSVQETQYF. The chain has TRBV7-9 and TRBJ2-5, with 8 bases fitting TRBD2. Germline V gives CDR1 SEHNR, CDR2 FQNEAQ (reference sequence). This CDR3 is 17 amino acids long. V dropped 1 base and J dropped 2; count of bases not matched to a gene: 9. Using reference TRBV7-9 and TRBJ2-5 for the parts outside the CDR3, the full variable domain is DTGVSQNPRHKITKRGQNVTFRCDPISEHNRLYWYRQTLGQGPEFLTYFQNEAQLEKSRLLSDRFSAERPKGSFSTLEIQRTEQGDSAMYLCASSLGLETSVQETQYFGPGTRLLVL.

This clone came up a few times. The chain carries TRBV2 and TRBJ2-5; 10 bases agree with TRBD2. Trimming removed 5 bases from V and 5 bases from J; junction bases left unmatched: 5. CDR3 size: 14 residues. Germline CDR1 SNHLY, CDR2 FYNNEI. The CDR3 region is CASSSGRAVETQYF. The DNA for the CDR3 is TGTGCCAGCAGTAGCGGGAGGGCCGTTGAGACCCAGTACTTC. The full variable domain, its missing parts supplied by reference TRBV2 and TRBJ2-5, is EPEVTQTPSHQVTQMGQEVILRCVPISNHLYFYWYRQILGQKVEFLVSFYNNEISEKSEIFDDQFSVERPDGSNFTLKIRSTKLEDSAMYFCASSSGRAVETQYFGPGTRLLVL.